A selection of T cell receptor beta chains follows, all from one sample in a study of siplizumab effects on memory and regulatory T cells. Sequenced by immunoSEQ multiplex PCR; TCRdb stores in-frame clones only, minus some. The sample lists around 45,000 clones; about 88% were seen once. Input material: naive CD8+ T cells sorted from blood. The receptors come from a human donor in good health. The CDR3 runs from the conserved cysteine through the conserved F or W. Each record gives: D gene, J gene, V gene, clone size, CDR3 DNA, CDR3 protein. A D gene is named only where the DNA matches it firmly. Only some rows state a clone size, as once, few, many or a class for expanded clones.

- TRBJ1-1 TRBV4-1 few TGCGCCAGCAGCCAGACTTCCACTGAAGCTTTCTTT CASSQTSTEAFF
- TRBJ2-7 TRBV21-1 - TGTGCCAGCAGCTCGCGAGCAGCCTACGAGCAGTACTTC CASSSRAAYEQYF
- TRBJ2-1 TRBV2 - TGTGCCAGCAGCCGGAGCGTAGGGGTCTACAATGAGCAGTTCTTC CASSRSVGVYNEQFF
TRBD2 TRBJ2-3 TRBV11-2 - TGTGCCAGCAGCTTATACGATACTCGGGGGGGTTACACAGATACGCAGTATTTT CASSLYDTRGGYTDTQYF
- TRBJ2-7 TRBV7-9 - TGTGCCAGCAGCTTAGAAGACAAGGGGGCCTACGAGCAGTACTTC CASSLEDKGAYEQYF
TRBD1 TRBJ1-5 TRBV10-2 - TGCGCCAGCAGTGAGTCGTGGGACAGTACAAGCAATCAGCCCCAGCATTTT CASSESWDSTSNQPQHF
- TRBJ2-1 TRBV19 few TGTGCCACCGAAAGGGGAAGTGAGCAGTTCTTC CATERGSEQFF
TRBD2 TRBJ2-1 TRBV7-9 - TGTGCCAGCAGCACACTAGCGGGGGCGTACAATGAGCAGTTCTTC CASSTLAGAYNEQFF
- TRBJ2-1 TRBV5-6 - TGTGCCAGCGACGGGTGGGGCAATGGGGAGCAGTTCTTC CASDGWGNGEQFF
TRBD1 TRBJ2-1 TRBV27 - TGTGCCAGCAGTTTACAGGGGGCCTACAATGAGCAGTTCTTC CASSLQGAYNEQFF
TRBD1 TRBJ1-1 TRBV27 - TGTGCCAGCAGCCCGACAGGGTGGACTGAAGCTTTCTTT CASSPTGWTEAFF
- TRBJ2-7 TRBV5-1 once TGCGCCAGCAGCTTGGTAGGACTGGCCGTGCGAATCTTTGACGAGCAGTACTTC CASSLVGLAVRIFDEQYF
TRBD1 TRBJ2-7 TRBV6-6 once TGTGCCAGCAGTTACTCTACAGGGGGCCTTTACGAGCAGTACTTC CASSYSTGGLYEQYF
- TRBJ2-3 TRBV27 - TGTGCCAGCAGTTTATCCGGGGGTATACGTACAGATACGCAGTATTTT CASSLSGGIRTDTQYF
- TRBJ1-2 TRBV27 - TGTGCCAGCAGTCACCAAGCCCGGGGAGTTGGCTACACCTTC CASSHQARGVGYTF
- TRBJ2-7 TRBV7-3 once TGTGCCAGCAGCCCCATGGGGGGGGCCAACGAGCAGTACTTC CASSPMGGANEQYF
- TRBJ2-1 TRBV27 - TGTGCCAGCACGCAGATGGGGCCGGGCTCCTACAATGAGCAGTTCTTC CASTQMGPGSYNEQFF
- TRBJ1-1 TRBV27 - TGTGCCAGCAGTTTATACCCCTCGGTTGAGACTGAAGCTTTCTTT CASSLYPSVETEAFF
- TRBJ1-6 TRBV5-1 few TGCGCCAGCAGCTTCGACAAAGGATCACCCCTCCACTTT CASSFDKGSPLHF
TRBD2 TRBJ2-1 TRBV13 - TGTGCCAGCAGCACACAAGCCTTGACTAGCGGGGGGGCCACGAGCTACAATGAGCAGTTCTTC CASSTQALTSGGATSYNEQFF
TRBD1 TRBJ2-1 TRBV6-5 - TGTGCCAGCAGTTCGGGACAGGGGGCGAATGAGCAGTTCTTC CASSSGQGANEQFF
- TRBJ2-7 TRBV9 - TGTGCCAGCAGCGTCGGGGGTGCGGGCTCCTACGAGCAGTACTTC CASSVGGAGSYEQYF
- TRBJ2-7 TRBV11-2 - TGTGCCAGCAGCTTAGATCGGGGAGAGGAAGGCTACGAGCAGTACTTC CASSLDRGEEGYEQYF
- TRBJ1-3 TRBV5-1 once TGCGCCAGCAGCTTCGGGGGCTCTGGAAACACCATATATTTT CASSFGGSGNTIYF
- TRBJ2-1 TRBV11-2 - TGTGCCAGCAGCCAGTGGAGGGCTGGCGCCGGCAATGAGCAGTTCTTC CASSQWRAGAGNEQFF
- TRBJ1-3 TRBV5-6 - TGTGCCAGCAGCTTGGAGGTCACTGGAAACACCATATATTTT CASSLEVTGNTIYF
TRBD1 TRBJ2-7 TRBV4-1 - TGCGCCAGCAGCCACGGGACAGGAGGAGCCCTGTACGAGCAGTACTTC CASSHGTGGALYEQYF
- TRBJ1-5 TRBV2 - TGTGCCAGCGCTGGGATTGGTTTAGGGCCCCAGCATTTT CASAGIGLGPQHF
- TRBJ2-7 TRBV6-5 - TGTGCCAGCAGTTCCCTTATTCCCCCCTACGAGCAGTACTTC CASSSLIPPYEQYF
- TRBJ1-1 TRBV19 - TGTGCCAGTAGTACCGGGACACCGAACACTGAAGCTTTCTTT CASSTGTPNTEAFF
- TRBJ1-1 TRBV27 - TGTGCCAGCAGTCCTATTTGGGGGGTGAACACTGAAGCTTTCTTT CASSPIWGVNTEAFF
- TRBJ2-2 TRBV7-6 - TGTGCCAGCAGCTTAGTTGTGGGGGTTCAGGCCGGGGAGCTGTTTTTT CASSLVVGVQAGELFF
- TRBJ2-2 TRBV19 - TGTGCCAGTAGTATGGAGACTAGCACCGGGGAGCTGTTTTTT CASSMETSTGELFF
- TRBJ1-2 TRBV27 few TGTGCCAGCGGGTGGATGGGGGGCGATGGCTACACCTTC CASGWMGGDGYTF
- TRBJ2-7 TRBV27 once TGTGCCAGCAGTCCCCAGGTGAGCTACGAGCAGTACTTC CASSPQVSYEQYF
TRBD1 TRBJ2-5 TRBV20-1 - TGCAGTGCTGGACAGGGAGAGACCCAGTACTTC CSAGQGETQYF
TRBD1 TRBJ2-1 TRBV27 - TGTGCCAGCAGTTTGCAGACAGGGGATGAGCAGTTCTTC CASSLQTGDEQFF
- TRBJ2-2 TRBV5-1 - TGCGCCAGCAGCCCGGAGATGTCCGGGGAGCTGTTTTTT CASSPEMSGELFF
- TRBJ2-7 TRBV7-9 - TGTGCCAGCAGCTTACCTATCACAGGAAATCAGTACGAGCAGTACTTC CASSLPITGNQYEQYF
- TRBJ1-6 TRBV25-1 - TGTGCCAGCAGTGGCCATCGTGAGGCCTATAATTCACCCCTCCACTTT CASSGHREAYNSPLHF
- TRBJ2-5 TRBV5-1 - TGCGCCAGCAGCTCGTGGCCAGCAGGTGGGGACGGCGAGACCCAGTACTTC CASSSWPAGGDGETQYF
TRBD1 TRBJ2-7 TRBV6-5 - TGTGCCAGCAGTCCGGGACAGGGTTTGGAGCAGTACTTC CASSPGQGLEQYF
TRBD1 TRBJ2-7 TRBV4-1 - TGCGCCAGCAGCTACTTCGCTGGGACAGGACACTACGAGCAGTACTTC CASSYFAGTGHYEQYF
- TRBJ1-1 TRBV5-6 - TGTGCCAGCAGCTTGGGCGCAAAAATGAACACTGAAGCTTTCTTT CASSLGAKMNTEAFF
- TRBJ1-2 TRBV30 - TGTGCCTGGAGTGTACGCGTAGATGGCTACACCTTC CAWSVRVDGYTF
- TRBJ2-5 TRBV4-1 - TGCGCCAGCAGCCATCCTGGGGGCAGTCAAGAGACCCAGTACTTC CASSHPGGSQETQYF